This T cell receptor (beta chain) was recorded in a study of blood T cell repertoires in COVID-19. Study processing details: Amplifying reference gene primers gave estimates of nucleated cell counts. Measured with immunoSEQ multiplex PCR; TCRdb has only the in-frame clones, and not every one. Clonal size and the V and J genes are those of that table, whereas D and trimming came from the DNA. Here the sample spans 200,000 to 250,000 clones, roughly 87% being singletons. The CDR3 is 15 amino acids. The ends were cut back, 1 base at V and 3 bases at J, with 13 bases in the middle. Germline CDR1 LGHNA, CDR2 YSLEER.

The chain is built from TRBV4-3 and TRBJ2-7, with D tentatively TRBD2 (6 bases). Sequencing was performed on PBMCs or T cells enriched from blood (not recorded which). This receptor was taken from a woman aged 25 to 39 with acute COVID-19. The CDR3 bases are TGCGCCAGCAGCCAAGTGGCGCCCGGGGGCTACGAGCAGTACTTC. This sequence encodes CASSQVAPGGYEQYF.